A selection of T cell receptor beta chains follows, all from one sample in a study of T cell responses to AZD1222 COVID-19 vaccine. Here immunoSEQ multiplex PCR was the method, and the copy in TCRdb shows in-frame clones only, minus some. Counted here are some 130,000 clones, 92% occurring once; the ten biggest clones make up around 3.5%. This specimen was peripheral blood, taken 28 days after the second AZD1222 dose. The receptors shown here come from an adult who received the AZD1222 COVID-19 vaccine. CDR3s include the opening cysteine and the closing phenylalanine or tryptophan. The D gene is left open where the match is weak. Expanded clones are given a class, and other clones once, few, many or no size at all.

size,D,J,V,DNA,CDR3
NA,TRBD2,TRBJ2-1,TRBV5-1,TGCGCCAGCAGCTCTAGCGGGAGTAGGAATGAGCAGTTCTTC,CASSSSGSRNEQFF
NA,TRBD2,TRBJ2-7,TRBV5-4,TGTGCCAGCAGCTTGGGACTAGCGGGAGGTTCCTACGAGCAGTACTTC,CASSLGLAGGSYEQYF
few,NA,TRBJ1-1,TRBV5-1,TGCGCCAGCAGCTTGGGTCCCACCGTGAACACTGAAGCTTTCTTT,CASSLGPTVNTEAFF
NA,TRBD2,TRBJ2-6,TRBV30,TGTGCCTGGAGTGGGGGAGGGAGAGTCCTGACTTTC,CAWSGGGRVLTF
NA,TRBD1,TRBJ1-1,TRBV19,TGTGCCAGCAGGACAGGGGGCCGGGAGAACACTGAAGCTTTCTTT,CASRTGGRENTEAFF
once,TRBD1,TRBJ2-5,TRBV19,TGTGCCAGTAGTATTAGTGGACAGGGGGCTCTGGAGACCCAGTACTTC,CASSISGQGALETQYF
NA,NA,TRBJ2-2,TRBV6-2/TRBV6-3,TGTGCCAGCAGTTATATCGGTTCAGGCACCGGGGAGCTGTTTTTT,CASSYIGSGTGELFF
NA,NA,TRBJ1-5,TRBV6-2/TRBV6-3,TGTGCCAGCAGTTACTTAGTCAATCAGCCCCAGCATTTT,CASSYLVNQPQHF
NA,NA,TRBJ1-5,TRBV12-3/TRBV12-4,TGTGCCAGCAAGGTCTCTGGGCAGCCCCAGCATTTT,CASKVSGQPQHF
NA,TRBD1,TRBJ1-3,TRBV6-1,TGTGCCAGCAGTGATAATCCCGGGACAGGAAGAAACACCATATATTTT,CASSDNPGTGRNTIYF
NA,TRBD1,TRBJ2-7,TRBV6-1,TGTGCCAGCAGTGACCGGGACAGGGACTACGAGCAGTACTTC,CASSDRDRDYEQYF
NA,NA,TRBJ2-2,TRBV3-1/TRBV3-2,TGTGCCAGCAGCCAAGGGGGTTTCGGACTCTTTTGGTTGGAAACCGGGGAGCTGTTTTTT,CASSQGGFGLFWLETGELFF
once,NA,TRBJ2-2,TRBV6-1,TGTGCCAGCAGTGAATTCCGGGTCCCCACCGGGGAGCTGTTTTTT,CASSEFRVPTGELFF
NA,NA,TRBJ2-4,TRBV6-1,TGTGCCAGCAGTGCAGCCCTAGCGAACAAAAACATTCAGTACTTC,CASSAALANKNIQYF
NA,NA,TRBJ1-2,TRBV12-5,TGTGCTAGTGGTTTGGTTCCAACAGGGTTAGCGGATGGCTACACCTTC,CASGLVPTGLADGYTF
NA,TRBD1,TRBJ2-2,TRBV29-1,TGCAGCGTTGAAGAGCGGACAGGGCGCCACCCCGGGGAGCTGTTTTTT,CSVEERTGRHPGELFF
NA,NA,TRBJ1-6,TRBV7-2,TGTGCCAGCAGCTCTCGAAGGGGCTATAATTCACCCCTCCACTTT,CASSSRRGYNSPLHF
once,NA,TRBJ1-2,TRBV28,TGTGCCAGCAGTAATAAATATGGGCCTGGTTACTATGGCTACACCTTC,CASSNKYGPGYYGYTF
NA,NA,TRBJ2-2,TRBV15,TGTGCCACCAGCAGCCAAGGCCTGAACACCGGGGAGCTGTTTTTT,CATSSQGLNTGELFF
NA,TRBD1,TRBJ1-2,TRBV6-5,TGTGCCAGCAGTACAGGGGAAATCTATGGCTACACCTTC,CASSTGEIYGYTF
NA,NA,TRBJ1-4,TRBV28,TGTGCCAGCAGGCTTACCCCTATATGGGGGGCCTATAATGAAAAACTGTTTTTT,CASRLTPIWGAYNEKLFF
once,NA,TRBJ2-1,TRBV4-2,TGTGCCAGCAGCCACTCCGATAGGAATGAGCAGTTCTTC,CASSHSDRNEQFF
NA,TRBD1,TRBJ1-1,TRBV5-1,TGCGCCAGCAGCCCCGCGACAGGGCTCACTGAAGCTTTCTTT,CASSPATGLTEAFF
NA,NA,TRBJ2-7,TRBV28,TGTGCCAGCAGTCGCCGGGCCCGGGATGAGCAGTACTTC,CASSRRARDEQYF
NA,TRBD1,TRBJ2-3,TRBV28,TGTGCCAGCAGTTTCGTCCGACAGGGACGCACAGATACGCAGTATTTT,CASSFVRQGRTDTQYF
NA,TRBD2,TRBJ2-1,TRBV6-2/TRBV6-3,TGTGCCAGCAGTTACAAGGGACTAGCGGGAGGGGACAATGAGCAGTTCTTC,CASSYKGLAGGDNEQFF
NA,NA,TRBJ2-7,TRBV27,TGTGCCAGCAGCCGCTACGGGACAAGCACCTACGAGCAGTACTTC,CASSRYGTSTYEQYF
NA,TRBD1,TRBJ1-4,TRBV18,TGTGCCAGCTCGCCCGGGACAGGGGAGTCCGAAAAACTGTTTTTT,CASSPGTGESEKLFF
NA,NA,TRBJ1-2,TRBV29-1,TGCAGCGTTGGGGGGGAATATAGCTACACCTTC,CSVGGEYSYTF
NA,TRBD1,TRBJ2-5,TRBV28,TGTGCCAGCAATTATTCCTTCAGGGGGCCGTATGGAGAGACCCAGTACTTC,CASNYSFRGPYGETQYF
NA,TRBD1,TRBJ2-5,TRBV7-9,TGTGCCAGCAGCCCAGGACAGGGGGCGAAAGAGACCCAGTACTTC,CASSPGQGAKETQYF
NA,NA,TRBJ2-7,TRBV18,TGTGCCAGCTCACCCCAGGCCACCACGTACGAGCAGTACTTC,CASSPQATTYEQYF
NA,NA,TRBJ1-2,TRBV28,TGTGCCAGCAGGGGGGGTGACAGGTCGACCTATGGCTACACCTTC,CASRGGDRSTYGYTF
NA,TRBD1,TRBJ1-5,TRBV30,TGTGCCTGGAGTGCAGGGACAGGGGGTGTGACCCAGCATTTT,CAWSAGTGGVTQHF
NA,NA,TRBJ2-7,TRBV2,TGTGCCAGCAGTGGGTATGGTTCCTACGAGCAGTACTTC,CASSGYGSYEQYF
NA,NA,TRBJ1-1,TRBV5-4,TGTGCCAGCAGGGGGGGACCGATGAACACTGAAGCTTTCTTT,CASRGGPMNTEAFF
NA,NA,TRBJ1-6,TRBV7-8,TGTGCCAGCAGTCCCGTCGGTTCACCCCTCCACTTT,CASSPVGSPLHF
NA,TRBD2,TRBJ2-5,TRBV4-3,TGCGCCAGCAGCCAAGATCTTGCTAGCGGGAGGGCCCAAGAGACCCAGTACTTC,CASSQDLASGRAQETQYF
NA,TRBD2,TRBJ2-1,TRBV10-2,TGCGCCAGCGTGGGTAGCGGGACCTACAATGAGCAGTTCTTC,CASVGSGTYNEQFF
NA,TRBD2,TRBJ2-1,TRBV7-2,TGTGCCAGCAGCTTATCAGCGGGAGGGCTGGATGAGCAGTTCTTC,CASSLSAGGLDEQFF
NA,NA,TRBJ2-5,TRBV4-1,TGCGCCAGCAGCCAAGGACAGTACGAGACCCAGTACTTC,CASSQGQYETQYF
NA,NA,TRBJ2-7,TRBV19,TGTGCCAGTAGTAACGTCCGGGGGCATGGGTCCTACGAGCAGTACTTC,CASSNVRGHGSYEQYF
NA,NA,TRBJ1-5,TRBV6-5,TGTGCCAGCAGTTCGGCGGGAAATCAGCCCCAGCATTTT,CASSSAGNQPQHF
NA,NA,TRBJ2-7,TRBV30,TGTGCCTGGAGTATTGGCAGCTCCTACGAGCAGTACTTC,CAWSIGSSYEQYF
NA,TRBD2,TRBJ2-7,TRBV7-2,TGTGCCAGCAGCTTACTAGCGGAGTCCTACGAGCAGTACTTC,CASSLLAESYEQYF